The entry that follows covers one T cell receptor beta chain sequence. The V gene's germline CDR1 is SGHDT and CDR2 YYEEEE. Trimming cost V 4 bases and J 4 bases; bases outside gene matches: 10. The CDR3 spans 16 residues. This entry belongs to a study of T cell changes during pregnancy in multiple sclerosis. Libraries were prepared by immunoSEQ multiplex PCR; TCRdb keeps only in-frame clonotypes and omits some of them. There are 40,000 to 45,000 clones in the sample; approximately 94% occur only once, and less than 2% lies in the top ten. The source of this sequence is a female donor with multiple sclerosis, enrolled in a pregnancy study. The rearrangement joins TRBV5-6 to TRBJ2-3; 9 nucleotides agree with TRBD2. This specimen was peripheral blood, taken in the third trimester of pregnancy. The DNA of the CDR3 is TGTGCCAGCAGCCCCAGGCGGACTAGCGTTGCAGATACGCAGTATTTT. Amino acid sequence: CASSPRRTSVADTQYF. The variable domain in full, with the rest retrieved from reference TRBV5-6 and TRBJ2-3, is DAGVTQSPTHLIKTRGQQVTLRCSPKSGHDTVSWYQQALGQGPQFIFQYYEEEERQRGNFPDRFSGHQFPNYSSELNVNALLLGDSALYLCASSPRRTSVADTQYFGPGTRLTVL.